This is a list of T cell receptor beta chains from one sample in a study of T cell changes during pregnancy in multiple sclerosis. Clones were read by immunoSEQ multiplex PCR, and TCRdb kept only the in-frame ones, dropping some. The sample lists 40,000 to 50,000 clones, 91% seen once, with roughly 10% in the top ten. The specimen was CD8+ T cells from peripheral blood mononuclear cells, collected after pregnancy. These receptors were taken from a female donor with multiple sclerosis, enrolled in a pregnancy study. Each CDR3 is given with its conserved first and last residue. D genes are given only for firm matches. Some rows have no size entry. The others give once, few or many, or a class for an expanded clone.

v_call	d_call	j_call	clone_size	cdr3_nt	cdr3_aa
TRBV29-1	NA	TRBJ2-7	NA	TGCAGCGTTGGCGGCTCCGGCATTTCCTACGAGCAGTACTTC	CSVGGSGISYEQYF
TRBV6-4	TRBD2	TRBJ2-1	NA	TGTGCCAGCAGTCTAAGCGGGGACTACAATGAGCAGTTCTTC	CASSLSGDYNEQFF
TRBV6-4	NA	TRBJ2-2	medium-sized	TGTGCCAGCAGTGGGACAAACACCGGGGAGCTGTTTTTT	CASSGTNTGELFF
TRBV15	TRBD1	TRBJ2-7	NA	TGTGCCACCAGCAGAGATTCGTGGAAGGGACAGGAAACCTTCTACGAGCAGTACTTC	CATSRDSWKGQETFYEQYF
TRBV29-1	NA	TRBJ2-2	NA	TGCAGCGTTGAGGGGCTTTCCGGGGAGCTGTTTTTT	CSVEGLSGELFF
TRBV7-9	NA	TRBJ1-6	NA	TGTGCCAGCAGTCCCGGGGGAGTCAATTCACCCCTCCACTTT	CASSPGGVNSPLHF
TRBV29-1	NA	TRBJ1-2	NA	TGCAGCGTTGAAGATGCCGCGGCCCGCCTATATGGCTACACCTTC	CSVEDAAARLYGYTF
TRBV5-6	NA	TRBJ2-7	once	TGTGCCAGCAGCTGGGGCCAGGGCAGCTACTACGAGCAGTACTTC	CASSWGQGSYYEQYF
TRBV2	NA	TRBJ1-5	NA	TGTGCCAGCAGGGCAGGACAGCAAAGAGATCAGCCCCAGCATTTT	CASRAGQQRDQPQHF
TRBV4-2	TRBD2	TRBJ2-1	NA	TGTGCCAGCAGCCAAGATATAGCGGGGGGGTGGGATGAGCAGTTCTTC	CASSQDIAGGWDEQFF
TRBV9	TRBD2	TRBJ2-3	NA	TGTGCCAGCAGCGTAGACCCCGCCAGAGGAGGGCTAGCGGAGCAGCAGTATTTT	CASSVDPARGGLAEQQYF
TRBV21-1	NA	TRBJ1-1	NA	TGTGCCAGCAGCAAAGCGAAGGGGGTCCTATTCGCTGAAGCTTTCTTT	CASSKAKGVLFAEAFF
TRBV13	TRBD1	TRBJ2-7	NA	TGTGCCAGCAGCTTCGGACAGGGGACTTCCTACGAGCAGTACTTC	CASSFGQGTSYEQYF
TRBV5-6	TRBD1	TRBJ2-7	NA	TGTGCCAGCAGCTCTGAGGGGGCAGGCGAGCAGTACTTC	CASSSEGAGEQYF
TRBV6-5	TRBD2	TRBJ2-1	NA	TGTGCCAGCAGTTCTAGCGGGGGGGCCAATGAGCAGTTCTTC	CASSSSGGANEQFF
TRBV9	TRBD1	TRBJ1-1	NA	TGTGCCAGCAGCCCTGGGACAGGGGTTGAAGCTTTCTTT	CASSPGTGVEAFF
TRBV9	NA	TRBJ1-2	NA	TGTGCCAGCAGAGGAGACTATGGCTACACCTTC	CASRGDYGYTF
TRBV13	NA	TRBJ1-2	NA	TGTGCCAGCAGCCAGCGTGGGGGGAGGGACTATGGCTACACCTTC	CASSQRGGRDYGYTF
TRBV2	TRBD2	TRBJ2-3	NA	TGTGCCAGCAGTGAAGCGCTTTGGACTAGCGGGCGCACAGATACGCAGTATTTT	CASSEALWTSGRTDTQYF
TRBV14	TRBD1	TRBJ2-1	NA	TGTGCCAGCAGCCAAGGTCCGGGACAGGGGCCCCGGGGCAATGAGCAGTTCTTC	CASSQGPGQGPRGNEQFF
TRBV9	NA	TRBJ1-6	NA	TGTGCCAGCGGGGTTCGGGGGGAGCCTAATTCACCCCTCCACTTT	CASGVRGEPNSPLHF
TRBV19	TRBD1	TRBJ1-2	NA	TGTGCCACCGCCTACGGGACAGGGTTTGGCTACACCTTC	CATAYGTGFGYTF
TRBV5-1	TRBD2	TRBJ2-1	NA	TGCGCCAGCAGCTTTCTAGCGGGGAGTTACAATGAGCAGTTCTTC	CASSFLAGSYNEQFF
TRBV5-4	NA	TRBJ1-4	few	TGTGCCAGCAGCTTGGTAGGCTCGGAGGCTAATGAAAAACTGTTTTTT	CASSLVGSEANEKLFF
TRBV6-1	TRBD1	TRBJ2-7	NA	TGTGCCAGCAGTGAATCGAGGACAGGGGGCGGTTACGAGCAGTACTTC	CASSESRTGGGYEQYF
TRBV2	NA	TRBJ1-6	NA	TGTGCCAGCAGACCAGGGGCCCGTTCACCCCTCCACTTT	CASRPGARSPLHF
TRBV29-1	TRBD1	TRBJ2-6	NA	TGCAGCGTTTTGACAGGGGAAAGTGGGGCCAACGTCCTGACTTTC	CSVLTGESGANVLTF
TRBV7-9	TRBD1	TRBJ1-4	NA	TGTGCCAGCAGTAGGGGGGACAGCGAAGGTGAAAAACTGTTTTTT	CASSRGDSEGEKLFF
TRBV29-1	NA	TRBJ1-4	NA	TGCAGCGCCGAATGGGGAGATGGCGAAAAACTGTTTTTT	CSAEWGDGEKLFF
TRBV5-6	NA	TRBJ1-1	NA	TGTGCCAGCAGCCTCGGGAACCCTGAAGCTTTCTTT	CASSLGNPEAFF
TRBV6-5	TRBD1	TRBJ2-7	NA	TGTGCCAGCAGTTACTCTGGGACAGGGGGCGAGCAGTACTTC	CASSYSGTGGEQYF
TRBV4-1	NA	TRBJ1-1	once	TGCGCCAGCAGCGACGTTCCCGGGAGAGTCACTGAAGCTTTCTTT	CASSDVPGRVTEAFF
TRBV14	NA	TRBJ1-2	medium-sized	TGTGCCAGCAGCGGGGGGAGCCCTGGCTACACCTTC	CASSGGSPGYTF
TRBV5-1	NA	TRBJ2-1	NA	TGCGCCAGCAGCTTGGCGGGGGAGAGCTCCTACAATGAGCAGTTCTTC	CASSLAGESSYNEQFF
TRBV2	TRBD2	TRBJ2-5	NA	TGTGCCAGCAGTTCCGGACTAGCAGCGCAAGAGACCCAGTACTTC	CASSSGLAAQETQYF
TRBV5-1	NA	TRBJ2-7	NA	TGCGCCAGCAGCTTGGTACAGGGCGGCCACGAGCAGTACTTC	CASSLVQGGHEQYF
TRBV6-5	TRBD1	TRBJ1-6	few	TGTGCCAGCAGTTATCTGCCAGGACAGGGGTCTTCACCCCTCCACTTT	CASSYLPGQGSSPLHF
TRBV1	NA	TRBJ2-7	NA	TGCACCAGCAGCCGTTCGCCGGAGGTTACCTACGAGCAGTACTTC	CTSSRSPEVTYEQYF
TRBV5-6	TRBD2	TRBJ2-1	NA	TGTGCCAGCAGCCCTGGGACTAGCGGGGGTATCAGCTCCTACAATGAGCAGTTCTTC	CASSPGTSGGISSYNEQFF
TRBV5-1	NA	TRBJ1-2	NA	TGCGCCAGCAGCTATGACAGGTTTTTCGGCTATGGCTACACCTTC	CASSYDRFFGYGYTF
TRBV20-1	TRBD1	TRBJ2-7	NA	TGCAGTGCACTGACAGGGAACGAGCAGTACTTC	CSALTGNEQYF
TRBV7-8	NA	TRBJ2-2	NA	TGTGCCAGCCCTCAGGTGGGGCTATCCTCCGGGGAGCTGTTTTTT	CASPQVGLSSGELFF
TRBV6-5	NA	TRBJ2-5	NA	TGTGCCAGCAGTTATGCGTGGGCTCAAGAGACCCAGTACTTC	CASSYAWAQETQYF
TRBV27	NA	TRBJ1-6	NA	TGTGCCAGCAGCCAGGCTTATTCACCCCTCCACTTT	CASSQAYSPLHF
TRBV29-1	NA	TRBJ2-7	NA	TGCAGCGTTGATCCAGGCGAGTCCTACGAGCAGTACTTC	CSVDPGESYEQYF